The 7 T cell receptor beta chains presented below share a single source sample, sequenced in a study of cytomegalovirus exposure and HLA in healthy donors. Primers for the PCR totalled 60 Vbeta and 13 Jbeta. Only in-frame clones appear in the TCRdb table, and some are missing; sequencing was by immunoSEQ multiplex PCR. The profile shows more than 95,000 clones, 76% of them singletons. What was sequenced was PBMCs. These receptors came from a woman aged 18-35 years in good health and CMV-seropositive.

V gene TRBV27 combines with J gene TRBJ2-1, with a tentative D call TRBD2 (5 bases). CDR3 length: 13 residues. V lost 7 bases, J lost 8 bases, and 15 bases lay in between. CDR1 MNHEY and CDR2 SMNVEV come from the germline V gene (reference sequence). The CDR3 sequence is CASKAWVEDEQFF. CDR3 nucleotides: TGTGCCAGCAAAGCGTGGGTGGAGGATGAGCAGTTCTTC.

The chain is built from TRBV28 and TRBJ1-5; D uncertain. Germline V lookup: CDR1 MDHEN, CDR2 SYDVKM. With 5 bases removed from V and 4 bases from J, the gap between germline ends came to 6 bases. The CDR3 length is 12 residues. Here the CDR3 DNA reads TGTGCCAGCAGTCTCTTGAATCAGCCCCAGCATTTT. Its protein is CASSLLNQPQHF.

V is TRBV19 and J is TRBJ2-7; D gene unclear. V dropped 6 bases and J dropped 1 base, with 13 bases sitting between them. Germline CDR1 reads LNHDA; CDR2 reads SQIVND (reference sequence). This CDR3 spans 14 amino acids. The CDR3 reads CASRQEAASYEQYF. In DNA form, the CDR3 reads TGTGCCAGTAGGCAAGAGGCGGCTTCCTACGAGCAGTACTTC. The variable domain in full, with the rest retrieved from reference TRBV19 and TRBJ2-7, is DGGITQSPKYLFRKEGQNVTLSCEQNLNHDAMYWYRQDPGQGLRLIYYSQIVNDFQKGDIAEGYSVSREKKESFPLTVTSAQKNPTAFYLCASRQEAASYEQYFGPGTRLTVT.

This clone was seen more than once but under ten times. The rearrangement joins TRBV5-1 to TRBJ1-1; 11 bases match TRBD1. This CDR3 has 17 amino acids. V lost 4 bases and J lost 0; bases outside the gene matches: 8. Germline CDR1 and CDR2: SGHRS and YFSETQ. CDR3 DNA: TGCGCCAGCAGCAAGGACAGGGGGCTCGAGTTGAACACTGAAGCTTTCTTT. It is translated as CASSKDRGLELNTEAFF.

The V gene is TRBV27, the J gene TRBJ2-1; maybe TRBD1 (6 bases). The V and J ends lost 7 bases and 2 bases respectively, with 15 bases between them. This CDR3 comprises 15 residues. The germline gives CDR1 MNHEY, CDR2 SMNVEV (reference sequence). Here the CDR3 reads CASNGGDTPYNEQFF. The DNA for the CDR3 is TGTGCCAGCAATGGTGGGGACACCCCCTACAATGAGCAGTTCTTC.

Within the sample, this clone is medium-sized. CDR3 region: CASSLEGLGANVLTF. The CDR3 DNA follows: TGTGCCAGCAGCTTGGAGGGGCTTGGGGCCAACGTCCTGACTTTC. The rearrangement uses TRBV5-5 and TRBJ2-6; weak D call: TRBD1 (5 bases). Trimming cost V 0 bases and J 3 bases, with 7 bases left between them. The CDR3 runs to 15 residues. Germline assignment: CDR1 SGHKS and CDR2 YYEKEE (reference sequence).

The CDR3 nucleotides are TGTGCCAGTAGAAATCACCGGGACAGGGTTAATCAGCCCCAGCATTTT. Its protein is CASRNHRDRVNQPQHF. V gene TRBV19 combines with J gene TRBJ1-5; 9 nucleotides line up with TRBD1. This CDR3 is built from 16 residues. CDR1 and CDR2 from the germline V gene are LNHDA and SQIVND (reference sequence). V lost 6 bases to trimming and J lost 4 bases; unmatched junction nucleotides: 10.